These T cell receptor beta chains were read from a single sample in a study of blood T cell repertoires in COVID-19. Only in-frame clones appear in the TCRdb table, and some are missing; sequencing was by immunoSEQ multiplex PCR. The sample includes 200,000 to 250,000 clones, approximately 77% of them seen just once. The sequenced material came from peripheral blood. These receptors were collected from a woman older than 75 with acute or convalescent COVID-19. Both conserved end residues are trimmed from each CDR3. D genes are given only for firm matches. Some rows have no size entry. The others give once, few or many, or a class for an expanded clone.

v_call,clone_size,d_call,cdr3_aa
TRBV12-3/TRBV12-4,few,.,ASSQGTKGPQH
TRBV12-3/TRBV12-4,.,.,ASSGGYEQY
TRBV10-3,.,.,ATRGEPYEQY
TRBV19,.,.,ASSQGGAPVEQY
TRBV27,once,.,ASRFSGQNEQY
TRBV19,.,.,ASSIGGANTEAF
TRBV4-1,.,.,ASSQDVGGNTEAF
TRBV6-5,.,.,ASTAGYNEQF
TRBV11-2,.,TRBD2,ASSPRGGGHRPDTQY
TRBV27,.,TRBD1,ASSVDRYSNQPQH
TRBV6-1,.,.,ASSEAQGSNQPQH
TRBV29-1,.,.,SVLPDSVSEKLF
TRBV5-1,.,TRBD1,ASSLQLDRGVSGNEQF
TRBV3-1/TRBV3-2,few,TRBD1,ASSHDRGLRSGNTIY
TRBV4-1,.,.,ASSHFFRGRNEQF
TRBV28,.,.,ASSPGGVPEAF
TRBV19,few,TRBD1,ASSNGQVTGELF
TRBV7-2,few,TRBD2,ASSLGRTSGTEQY
TRBV5-1,few,TRBD2,ASSLGASGGKETQY
TRBV28,once,TRBD1,ASTGTGTFHSYNEQF
TRBV9,.,TRBD1,ASSATGASYGYT
TRBV7-9,.,.,ASSPGGALNTEAF